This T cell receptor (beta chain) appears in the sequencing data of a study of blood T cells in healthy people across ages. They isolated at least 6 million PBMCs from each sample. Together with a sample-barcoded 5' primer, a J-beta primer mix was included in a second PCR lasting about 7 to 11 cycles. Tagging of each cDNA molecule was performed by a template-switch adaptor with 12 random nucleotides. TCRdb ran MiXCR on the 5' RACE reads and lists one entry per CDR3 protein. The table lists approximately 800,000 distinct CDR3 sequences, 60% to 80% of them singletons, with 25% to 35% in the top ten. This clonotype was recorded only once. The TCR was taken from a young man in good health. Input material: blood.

CDR3 loop: CASSYLGADLSTDTQYF. DNA of the CDR3: TGTGCCAGCAGCTATCTCGGTGCAGACCTTAGCACAGATACGCAGTATTTT. V usage is TRBV27 and J usage is TRBJ2-3, with D unclear. This CDR3 has 17 residues. Germline V lookup: CDR1 MNHEY, CDR2 SMNVEV (reference sequence). Between the trimmed V and J ends, which lost 6 bases and 0 bases, there was a span of 19 bases.